The 18 T cell receptor beta chains given below trace back to one sample, sequenced in a study of blood T cell repertoires in COVID-19. Sequenced by immunoSEQ multiplex PCR; TCRdb stores in-frame clones only, minus some. Found here are approximately 210,000 clones, 82% of them singletons; the top ten hold about 3.9%. Specimen: peripheral blood. The receptor set was obtained from a woman of 80 years or more with acute or convalescent COVID-19.

This chain joins TRBV5-8 and TRBJ2-7, with D perhaps TRBD2 (7 bases). The CDR3 totals 13 residues. Trimming removed 4 bases from V and 0 bases from J, with 8 bases in between. CDR1 SGHTS and CDR2 YDEGEE come from the germline V gene. The CDR3 spells CASSRGASYEQYF. The CDR3 DNA reads TGTGCCAGCAGCCGGGGGGCCTCCTACGAGCAGTACTTC. Full variable domain (rest looked up from reference TRBV5-8 and TRBJ2-7): EAGVTQSPTHLIKTRGQQATLRCSPISGHTSVYWYQQALGLGLQFLLWYDEGEERNRGNFPPRFSGRQFPNYSSELNVNALELEDSALYLCASSRGASYEQYFGPGTRLTVT.

This clone was counted a single time. The chain uses TRBV18 and TRBJ1-5, with 10 bases fitting TRBD1. The V and J ends lost 4 bases and 5 bases, in that order; junction bases with no gene match: 2. Germline CDR1 is KGHSH and CDR2 is LQKENI. The CDR3 is 14 amino acids. The CDR3 nucleotides read TGTGCCAGCTCACTTGGGACAGGGGATCAGCCCCAGCATTTT. Translating it yields CASSLGTGDQPQHF.

This chain connects TRBV4-2 to TRBJ1-1, with D perhaps TRBD1 (5 bases). V was trimmed by 2 bases and J by 4 bases, leaving 14 bases between them. Germline V gene data show CDR1 as LGHNA and CDR2 as YNFKEQ. CDR3 length: 15 amino acids. CDR3 nucleotide sequence: TGTGCCAGCAGCCAAACCCAAACCGGGGGCACTGAAGCTTTCTTT. Translating it yields CASSQTQTGGTEAFF.

The chain couples TRBV19 to TRBJ1-1; 8 nucleotides match TRBD1. The CDR3 is 14 amino acids. The germline V gene encodes CDR1 LNHDA and CDR2 SQIVND (reference sequence). Germline trimming cut 3 bases from V and 4 bases from J; bases unmatched to any gene: 4. The CDR3 here is CASSMRQGFTEAFF. The CDR3 DNA is TGTGCCAGTAGTATGAGACAGGGGTTCACTGAAGCTTTCTTT.

The chain has TRBV29-1 and TRBJ1-1; 8 bases align to TRBD1. With V trimmed by 7 bases and J by 11 bases, 9 bases remained unmatched. Germline lookup yields CDR1 SQVTM and CDR2 ANQGSEA. CDR3 length: 11 residues. The CDR3 is CSARTGREAFF. CDR3 nucleotide sequence: TGCAGCGCCCGGACAGGGAGAGAGGCTTTCTTT.

This chain joins TRBV5-1 and TRBJ2-5; TRBD1 agrees at 7 bases. The V and J ends lost 3 bases and 1 base, in that order; junction bases with no gene match: 3. CDR1 is SGHRS, CDR2 YFSETQ, per germline. CDR3 length equals 14 residues. The CDR3 spells CASSSGTAQETQYF. CDR3 sequence (DNA): TGCGCCAGCAGCTCAGGGACAGCCCAAGAGACCCAGTACTTC.

V is TRBV19 and J is TRBJ1-2; 7 bases fit TRBD1. The CDR3 has 14 amino acids. The germline gives CDR1 LNHDA, CDR2 SQIVND (reference sequence). Losses at the gene ends were 6 bases for V and 0 bases for J; bases not matched to a gene: 4. The CDR3 DNA follows: TGTGCCAGTAGCCAACAGGGGTCTAACTATGGCTACACCTTC. Protein product: CASSQQGSNYGYTF. Together with reference TRBV19 and TRBJ1-2, the CDR3 gives the full variable domain: DGGITQSPKYLFRKEGQNVTLSCEQNLNHDAMYWYRQDPGQGLRLIYYSQIVNDFQKGDIAEGYSVSREKKESFPLTVTSAQKNPTAFYLCASSQQGSNYGYTFGSGTRLTVV.

The chain has TRBV30 and TRBJ1-1; possibly TRBD1 for D (6 bases). V gave up 2 bases and J gave up 7 bases, with 11 bases separating them. CDR3 length equals 12 residues. Germline values: CDR1 GTSNPN, CDR2 SVGIG (reference sequence). CDR3 in amino acids: CAWSWGQGEAFF. CDR3 coding DNA: TGTGCCTGGAGTTGGGGGCAGGGTGAAGCTTTCTTT.

V is TRBV19 and J is TRBJ2-7, with D possibly being TRBD1 (5 bases). The CDR3 totals 14 residues. V was cut by 6 bases and J by 2 bases, with 14 bases left in between. CDR1 LNHDA and CDR2 SQIVND come from the germline V gene (reference sequence). CDR3 amino acids: CASSERIRAYEQYF. The CDR3, as DNA: TGTGCCAGTAGCGAACGGATCAGGGCCTACGAGCAGTACTTC. Complete variable domain (other parts from reference TRBV19 and TRBJ2-7): DGGITQSPKYLFRKEGQNVTLSCEQNLNHDAMYWYRQDPGQGLRLIYYSQIVNDFQKGDIAEGYSVSREKKESFPLTVTSAQKNPTAFYLCASSERIRAYEQYFGPGTRLTVT.

The chain recombines TRBV3-1 (or the pseudogene TRBV3-2) with TRBJ1-3; 10 bases align to TRBD1. Germline trimming cut 6 bases from V and 4 bases from J; bases unmatched to any gene: 6. The CDR3 totals 15 residues. The germline V gene has CDR1 LGHDT and CDR2 YNNKEL (reference sequence). The CDR3 DNA reads as TGTGCCAGCAGTATCGGGACAGGGGAAGGAAACACCATATATTTT. The encoded protein is CASSIGTGEGNTIYF.

This chain connects TRBV5-8 to TRBJ2-3; 7 bases are shared with TRBD2. This CDR3 is built from 14 residues. The V and J ends lost 3 bases and 4 bases, in that order; junction bases with no gene match: 5. The germline CDR1 and CDR2 sequences are SGHTS and YDEGEE. CDR3 bases: TGTGCCAGCAGCTCGCGGACTAGGGCAGATACGCAGTATTTT. Translated, it gives CASSSRTRADTQYF.

The chain couples TRBV12-5 to TRBJ2-1, with 10 bases lining up with TRBD2. The V gene's germline CDR1 is LGHNT and CDR2 FRNRAP. V trimming: 6 bases; J trimming: 9 bases; junction bases outside the gene matches: 11. This CDR3 comprises 15 residues. The CDR3 sequence is CASGISGGAGAEQFF. DNA for the CDR3: TGTGCTAGTGGAATCAGCGGGGGGGCGGGTGCTGAGCAGTTCTTC.

The chain employs TRBV7-7 and TRBJ2-1; possibly TRBD1 for D (6 bases). This CDR3 region has 14 residues. CDR1 is SSHAT, CDR2 FNYEAQ, per germline (reference sequence). Deletions cut 1 base from V and 4 bases from J, with 8 bases between. The CDR3 DNA sequence: TGTGCCAGCAGCTTAGGGGGACAATACAATGAGCAGTTCTTC. Translated: CASSLGGQYNEQFF.

This chain links TRBV7-9 with TRBJ2-5, with 8 bases fitting TRBD2. Trimming at V came to 8 bases and at J to 0 bases, leaving 8 bases not matched to a gene. Looked up from germline, CDR1 is SEHNR and CDR2 is FQNEAQ (reference sequence). The CDR3 runs to 15 residues. This chain's CDR3 is CASSLPGGNQETQYF. DNA of the CDR3: TGTGCCAGCTCCCTCCCGGGGGGGAACCAAGAGACCCAGTACTTC.

The chain couples TRBV5-6 to TRBJ2-3; no clear D. Germline values: CDR1 SGHDT, CDR2 YYEEEE. The germline V and J ends were trimmed by 4 bases and 1 base, with 7 bases remaining between them. The CDR3 is 13 residues long. The chain's CDR3 is CASSRPGTDTQYF. For the CDR3, the DNA is TGTGCCAGCAGCCGCCCAGGCACAGATACGCAGTATTTT.

This clone has a handful of counts. J is TRBJ1-1 and V is TRBV5-4, with no clear D. V was trimmed by 4 bases and J by 1 base, leaving 11 bases between them. The V gene's germline CDR1 is SGHNT and CDR2 YYREEE (reference sequence). The CDR3 has 14 residues. DNA for the CDR3: TGTGCCAGCAGCCCTCTACAGTCGAACACTGAAGCTTTCTTT. This codes for CASSPLQSNTEAFF.

This chain joins TRBV18 and TRBJ1-2, with TRBD1 matching 8 bases. J lost 3 bases, V lost 4 bases, and 4 bases had no gene match. The CDR3 spans 14 residues. Germline V lookup: CDR1 KGHSH, CDR2 LQKENI. CDR3 nucleotides: TGTGCCAGCTCACGGGACAGGTCCTACTATGGCTACACCTTC. As protein: CASSRDRSYYGYTF.

V and J are TRBV5-4 and TRBJ2-7; 9 nucleotides line up with TRBD1. The CDR3 has 15 amino acids. Losses at the gene ends were 4 bases for V and 1 base for J; bases not matched to a gene: 6. Germline CDR1 SGHNT, CDR2 YYREEE (reference sequence). The CDR3 here is CASSPLGTGSYEQYF. In DNA, the CDR3 is TGTGCCAGCAGCCCCCTGGGGACAGGGTCCTACGAGCAGTACTTC.